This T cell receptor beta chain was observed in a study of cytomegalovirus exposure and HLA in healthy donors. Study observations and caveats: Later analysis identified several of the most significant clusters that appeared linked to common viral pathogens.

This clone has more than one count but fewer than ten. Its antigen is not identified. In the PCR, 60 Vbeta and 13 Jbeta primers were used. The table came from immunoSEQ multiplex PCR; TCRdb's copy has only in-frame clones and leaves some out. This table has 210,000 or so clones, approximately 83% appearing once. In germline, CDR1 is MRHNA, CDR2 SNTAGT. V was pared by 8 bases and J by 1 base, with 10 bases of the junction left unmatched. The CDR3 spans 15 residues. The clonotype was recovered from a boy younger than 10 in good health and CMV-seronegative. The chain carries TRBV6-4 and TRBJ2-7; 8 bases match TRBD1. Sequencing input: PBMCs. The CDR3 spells CASGRDRGESYEQYF. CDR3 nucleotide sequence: TGTGCCAGCGGAAGAGACAGGGGTGAGTCCTACGAGCAGTACTTC.